This is a list of T cell receptor beta chains from one sample in a study of cytomegalovirus exposure and HLA in healthy donors. Clones were read by immunoSEQ multiplex PCR, and TCRdb kept only the in-frame ones, dropping some. The sample has about 130,000 clones; around 72% are singletons. The sample consisted of PBMCs. The source of these receptors is a woman in her forties in good health and CMV-seronegative. CDR3s include the opening cysteine and the closing phenylalanine or tryptophan. The D gene is left open where the match is weak. Only some rows state a clone size, as once, few, many or a class for expanded clones.

>TRBV10-3|TRBJ2-7|.|TRBD1
TGTGCCATCAGTGAGCCGACAGGGGAGGTGGGCGAGCAGTACTTC
CAISEPTGEVGEQYF
>TRBV7-2|TRBJ2-7|.|TRBD1
TGTGCCAGCAGCTCCGGGCTCAGGGGGTACGAGCAGTACTTC
CASSSGLRGYEQYF
>TRBV7-3|TRBJ2-1|.|.
TGTGCCAGCAGCCCCACGCCTCTAGCGAATGAGCAGTTCTTC
CASSPTPLANEQFF
>TRBV19|TRBJ1-5|.|TRBD1
TGTGCCAGTACCCCGACAGGGGGCGGGCAGCCCCAGCATTTT
CASTPTGGGQPQHF
>TRBV11-2|TRBJ1-3|.|TRBD1
TGTGCCAGCAGCCTCGACAGGGGGCGGAACACCATATATTTT
CASSLDRGRNTIYF
>TRBV13|TRBJ2-1|.|.
TGTGCCAGCAGCCCCGACAGGTCTAGCTCCTACAATGAGCAGTTCTTC
CASSPDRSSSYNEQFF
>TRBV30|TRBJ2-2|.|TRBD2
TGTGCCTGTCCAACTAGCGGGGGGGCCGCGAAACCCGGGGAGCTGTTTTTT
CACPTSGGAAKPGELFF
>TRBV28|TRBJ2-2|.|.
TGTGCCAGCAGTTTATCCGGGACAATCACCGGGGAGCTGTTTTTT
CASSLSGTITGELFF
>TRBV19|TRBJ2-6|.|TRBD2
TGTGCCAGTAGATCCCCTAGCGGGAGGGAATCTGGGGCCAACGTCCTGACTTTC
CASRSPSGRESGANVLTF
>TRBV28|TRBJ2-3|.|.
TGTGCCACCCACAGTAGGGGTTCCCGAGATACGCAGTATTTT
CATHSRGSRDTQYF
>TRBV9|TRBJ2-7|.|TRBD1
TGTGCCAGCAGCGCACTGGGACAGGGGAACGAGCAGTACTTC
CASSALGQGNEQYF
>TRBV9|TRBJ2-2|.|TRBD1
TGTGCCAGCAGCGGGACAGGGGGTCTCCCCGGGGAGCTGTTTTTT
CASSGTGGLPGELFF
>TRBV6-5|TRBJ2-2|.|TRBD2
TGTGCCAGCAGGTTAGCGGGGAGCACCGGGGAGCTGTTTTTT
CASRLAGSTGELFF
>TRBV5-4|TRBJ2-3|.|.
TGTGCCAGCAGCTTCCTAGTCTCAGATACGCAGTATTTT
CASSFLVSDTQYF
>TRBV21-1|TRBJ2-1|once|.
TGTGCCAGCAGCAACGCTAGCGGGGACAATGAGCAGTTCTTC
CASSNASGDNEQFF
>TRBV28|TRBJ2-5|.|TRBD2
TGTGCCAGCAGTTTAGCGGGAGCAGAGACCCAGTACTTC
CASSLAGAETQYF
>TRBV29-1|TRBJ2-3|few|TRBD2
TGCAGCGTGGGAACCGGGACTAGCGGCACAGATACGCAGTATTTT
CSVGTGTSGTDTQYF
>TRBV21-1|TRBJ1-1|.|.
TGTGCCAGCAGCATCCCGGACACTGAAGCTTTCTTT
CASSIPDTEAFF
>TRBV28|TRBJ2-2|.|TRBD2
TGTGCCAGCAGTTTCCCAGCGGCGGGGGGGCCTACCGGGGAGCTGTTTTTT
CASSFPAAGGPTGELFF
>TRBV6-5|TRBJ2-7|.|.
TGTGCCAGCAGTCTCCGGGGGGCCCGCATCGCCGAGCAGTACTTC
CASSLRGARIAEQYF
>TRBV7-3|TRBJ2-3|.|.
TGTGCCAGCAGCTTAACGTACAGTGATACGCAGTATTTT
CASSLTYSDTQYF
>TRBV6-6|TRBJ1-1|.|.
TGTGCCAGCAGAACACAGGGTGGAACTGAAGCTTTCTTT
CASRTQGGTEAFF
>TRBV7-9|TRBJ1-1|few|.
TGTGCCAGCAGCTTCGGGCAGGGGAGCACTGAAGCTTTCTTT
CASSFGQGSTEAFF
>TRBV28|TRBJ1-5|.|.
TGTGCCAGCAGTCCAAGGGCGGGGCTAACCAATCAGCCCCAGCATTTT
CASSPRAGLTNQPQHF
>TRBV6-4|TRBJ2-7|.|.
TGTGCCAGCAGCCAAAGTGGACAATTTTACGAGCAGTACTTC
CASSQSGQFYEQYF
>TRBV18|TRBJ1-3|.|TRBD1
TGTGCCAGCTCACCAAACACAGGGGATGGAAACACCATATATTTT
CASSPNTGDGNTIYF
>TRBV7-8|TRBJ2-1|.|.
TGTGCCAGCAGCCCCGGTATAATGTACAATGAGCAGTTCTTC
CASSPGIMYNEQFF
>TRBV11-2|TRBJ1-1|.|.
TGTGCCAGCAGCTTAGTACAGGGTCCGGCTTTCTTT
CASSLVQGPAFF
>TRBV7-8|TRBJ1-5|.|TRBD1
TGTGCCAGCAGCGGTCGACAGGGGCCCAGTCAGCCCCAGCATTTT
CASSGRQGPSQPQHF
>TRBV10-3|TRBJ2-6|.|TRBD1
TGTGCCATTGGACAGGCCCACTCTGGGGCCAACGTCCTGACTTTC
CAIGQAHSGANVLTF
>TRBV7-3|TRBJ2-1|.|TRBD1
TGTGCCAGCAGCTTAAGAGGGACAGCCCTGCGTCACAATGAGCAGTTCTTC
CASSLRGTALRHNEQFF
>TRBV11-2|TRBJ2-3|once|.
TGTGCCAGCAGCTCACACAATACAGATACGCAGTATTTT
CASSSHNTDTQYF
>TRBV11-1|TRBJ2-7|.|TRBD2
TGTGCCAGCAGCCCGCTGCCCCTAGCGGCAAGCTCCTACGAGCAGTACTTC
CASSPLPLAASSYEQYF
>TRBV4-1|TRBJ2-3|.|.
TGCGCCAGCAGCCAAGTCGGGCTAGCCGTAGATACGCAGTATTTT
CASSQVGLAVDTQYF
>TRBV5-6|TRBJ2-5|.|.
TGTGCCAGCAGCTTGGCCTTGGGGCAGGTCTACCAAGAGACCCAGTACTTC
CASSLALGQVYQETQYF
>TRBV7-8|TRBJ2-2|few|.
TGTGCCAGCAGCTCACAACCCGGACAGCGAAGCGCGGCCGGGGAGCTGTTTTTT
CASSSQPGQRSAAGELFF
>TRBV6-5|TRBJ1-2|once|TRBD1
TGTGCCAGCAGTCCCCGGGACAGACGCGGCTACACCTTC
CASSPRDRRGYTF
>TRBV5-1|TRBJ2-3|.|TRBD1
TGCGCCAGCAGCCAAACAGGGGGCGGTCGTGCAGATACGCAGTATTTT
CASSQTGGGRADTQYF
>TRBV19|TRBJ2-1|.|TRBD1
TGTGCCAGTAGACATGGGGGGCAGGGGGCCCTCGATGAGCAGTTCTTC
CASRHGGQGALDEQFF
>TRBV18|TRBJ1-4|.|TRBD1
TGTGCCAGCTCACAGGGACAGGGGTGGACTAATGAAAAACTGTTTTTT
CASSQGQGWTNEKLFF
>TRBV19|TRBJ1-4|.|.
TGTGCCAGTAGTCCACGACACGGACAAAATGAAAAACTGTTTTTT
CASSPRHGQNEKLFF
>TRBV7-3|TRBJ2-1|few|TRBD2
TGTGCCAGCAGCCCGCTCGGGGGGAGCTCCTACAATGAGCAGTTCTTC
CASSPLGGSSYNEQFF
>TRBV5-5|TRBJ2-7|.|.
TGTGCCAGCAGCTTGAGTCTAGGACAAAGCTCCTACGAGCAGTACTTC
CASSLSLGQSSYEQYF
>TRBV7-6|TRBJ1-4|.|TRBD1
TGTGCCAGCAGCAGAGGGACAGGGGGAAAGGGGGATGAAAAACTGTTTTTT
CASSRGTGGKGDEKLFF
>TRBV6-1|TRBJ1-1|.|.
TGTGCCAGCAGCCTCGGGGATTTTTTCTTT
CASSLGDFFF
>TRBV14|TRBJ2-7|.|TRBD1
TGTGCCAGCAGCCTAGAATTTGGACAGGGAAGGCGCGAGCAGTACTTC
CASSLEFGQGRREQYF
>TRBV6-4|TRBJ2-7|few|.
TGTGCCAGCAGTGGAAAACTAACAGGGTGCGAGCAGTACTTC
CASSGKLTGCEQYF